The T cell receptor beta chain described here comes from a study of cytomegalovirus exposure and HLA in healthy donors. Study-wide findings and caveats: The sole available immune exposure information was CMV serostatus. Excluded: some indistinguishable V segments such as TRBV6-2 and TRBV6-3. 150 to 200 TCR beta chains were listed as cytomegalovirus-associated.

Germline loops: CDR1 LNHDA, CDR2 SQIVND (reference sequence). The CDR3 runs to 15 residues. The J segment lost 6 bases and the V segment lost 4 bases, leaving 9 bases of the junction unmatched. About this clone: The antigen remains undetermined.

PCR was performed using 60 Vbeta and 13 Jbeta primers. The repertoire was sequenced with immunoSEQ multiplex PCR; TCRdb's copy has only in-frame clones and lacks some. The data hold 210,000 or so clones, with 60% to 80% observed a single time. This receptor was taken from a young man in good health and CMV-seronegative. This chain connects TRBV19 to TRBJ1-3; 7 bases map to TRBD1. Sequenced: PBMCs. The CDR3 nucleotides read TGTGCCAGTAGTAGGGTCGGGACAGCTTTAAACACCATATATTTT. It encodes CASSRVGTALNTIYF.